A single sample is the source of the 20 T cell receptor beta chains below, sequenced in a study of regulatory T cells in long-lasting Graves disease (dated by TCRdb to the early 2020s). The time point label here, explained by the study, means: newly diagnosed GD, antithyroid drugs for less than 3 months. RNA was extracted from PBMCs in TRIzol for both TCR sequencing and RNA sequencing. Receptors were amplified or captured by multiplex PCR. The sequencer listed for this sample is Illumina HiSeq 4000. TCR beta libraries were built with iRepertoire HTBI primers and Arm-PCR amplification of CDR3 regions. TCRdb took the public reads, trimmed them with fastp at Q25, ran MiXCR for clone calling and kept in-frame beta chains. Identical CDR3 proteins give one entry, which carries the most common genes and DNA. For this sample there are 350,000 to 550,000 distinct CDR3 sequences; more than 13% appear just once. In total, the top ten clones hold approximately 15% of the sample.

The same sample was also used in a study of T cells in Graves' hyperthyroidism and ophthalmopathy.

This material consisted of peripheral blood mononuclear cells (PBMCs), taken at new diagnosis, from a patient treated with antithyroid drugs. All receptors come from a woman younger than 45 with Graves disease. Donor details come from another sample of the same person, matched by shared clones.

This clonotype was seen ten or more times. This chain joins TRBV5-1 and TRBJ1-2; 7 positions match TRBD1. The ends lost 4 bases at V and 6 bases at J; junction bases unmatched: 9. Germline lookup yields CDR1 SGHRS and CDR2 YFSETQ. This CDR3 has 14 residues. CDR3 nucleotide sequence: TGCGCCAGCAGCACGTGGACAGGAGAGGATGGCTACACCTTC. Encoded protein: CASSTWTGEDGYTF.

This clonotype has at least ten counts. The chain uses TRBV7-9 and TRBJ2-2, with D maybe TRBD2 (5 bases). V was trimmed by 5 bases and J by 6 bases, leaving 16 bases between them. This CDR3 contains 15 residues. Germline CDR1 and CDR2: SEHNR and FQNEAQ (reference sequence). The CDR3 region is CASSLGGGLPGELFF. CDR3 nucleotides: TGTGCCAGCAGCCTAGGCGGCGGGTTACCCGGGGAGCTGTTTTTT.

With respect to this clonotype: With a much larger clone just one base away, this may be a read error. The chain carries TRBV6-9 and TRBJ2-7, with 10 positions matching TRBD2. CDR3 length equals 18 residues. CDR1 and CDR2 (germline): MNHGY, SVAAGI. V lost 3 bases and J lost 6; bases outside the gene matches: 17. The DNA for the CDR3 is TGTGCCAGCAGTTACTCATCGTTTCCAGGGACTAGCGAGAGCGAGCAGTACTTC. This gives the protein CASSYSSFPGTSESEQYF.

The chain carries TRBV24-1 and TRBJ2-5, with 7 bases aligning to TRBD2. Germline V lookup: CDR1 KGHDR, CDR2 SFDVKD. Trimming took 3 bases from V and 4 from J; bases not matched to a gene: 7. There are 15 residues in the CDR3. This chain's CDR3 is CATSDADQRGETQYF. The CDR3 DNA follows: TGTGCCACCAGTGATGCTGACCAGCGGGGAGAGACCCAGTACTTC.

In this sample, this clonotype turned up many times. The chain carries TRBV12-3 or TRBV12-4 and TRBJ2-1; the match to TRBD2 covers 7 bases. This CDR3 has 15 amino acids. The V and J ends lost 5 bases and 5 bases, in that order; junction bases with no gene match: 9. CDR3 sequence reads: CASSPRASGNNEQFF. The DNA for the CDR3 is TGTGCCAGCAGTCCCCGGGCTAGCGGAAACAATGAGCAGTTCTTC.

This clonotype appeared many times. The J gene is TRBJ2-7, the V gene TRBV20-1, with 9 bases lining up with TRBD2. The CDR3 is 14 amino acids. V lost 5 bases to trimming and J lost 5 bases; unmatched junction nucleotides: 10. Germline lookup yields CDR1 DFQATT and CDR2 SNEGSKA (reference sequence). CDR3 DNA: TGCAGTGCTCTTCCTTCTAGCGGGATAAACGAGCAGTACTTC. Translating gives CSALPSSGINEQYF.

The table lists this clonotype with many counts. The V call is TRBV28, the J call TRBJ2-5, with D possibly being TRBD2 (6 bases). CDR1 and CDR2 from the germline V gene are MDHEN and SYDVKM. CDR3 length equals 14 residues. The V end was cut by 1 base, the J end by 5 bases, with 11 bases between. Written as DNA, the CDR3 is TGTGCCAGCAGTTTATTCGGGGGAGGCGAGACCCAGTACTTC. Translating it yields CASSLFGGGETQYF.

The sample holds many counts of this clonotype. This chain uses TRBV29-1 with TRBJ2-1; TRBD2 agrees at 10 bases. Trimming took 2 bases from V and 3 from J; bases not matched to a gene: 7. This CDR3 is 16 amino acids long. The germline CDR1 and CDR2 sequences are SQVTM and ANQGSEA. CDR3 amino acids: CSVERLAGDDYNEQFF. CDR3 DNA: TGCAGCGTTGAACGGCTAGCGGGAGATGACTACAATGAGCAGTTCTTC.

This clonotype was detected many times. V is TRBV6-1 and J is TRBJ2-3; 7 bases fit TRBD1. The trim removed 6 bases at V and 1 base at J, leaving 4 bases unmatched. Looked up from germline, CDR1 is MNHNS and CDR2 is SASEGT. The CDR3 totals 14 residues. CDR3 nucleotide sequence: TGTGCCAGCAGCACAGGGGTCGGCACAGATACGCAGTATTTT. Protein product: CASSTGVGTDTQYF.

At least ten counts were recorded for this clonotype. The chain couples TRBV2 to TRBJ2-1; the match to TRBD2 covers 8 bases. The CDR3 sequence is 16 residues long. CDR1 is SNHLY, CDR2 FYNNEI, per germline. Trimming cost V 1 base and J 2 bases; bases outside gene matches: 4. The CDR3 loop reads CASSEGSGGTYNEQFF. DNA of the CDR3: TGTGCCAGCAGTGAAGGGAGCGGGGGCACCTACAATGAGCAGTTCTTC.

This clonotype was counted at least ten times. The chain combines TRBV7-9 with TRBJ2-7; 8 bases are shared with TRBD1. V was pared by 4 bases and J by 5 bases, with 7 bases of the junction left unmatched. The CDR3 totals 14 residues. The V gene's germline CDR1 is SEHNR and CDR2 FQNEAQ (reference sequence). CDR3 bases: TGTGCCAGCAGCTCCGGACAGGGAAAGGACGAGCAGTACTTC. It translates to CASSSGQGKDEQYF.

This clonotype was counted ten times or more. Here the CDR3 DNA reads TGTGCCAGCAGTGGGGACAGGGGCGCCTATGGCTACACCTTC. Translating gives CASSGDRGAYGYTF. The chain carries TRBV2 and TRBJ1-2, with 10 bases matching TRBD1. In germline, CDR1 is SNHLY, CDR2 FYNNEI. Trimming removed 4 bases from V and 4 bases from J; junction bases left unmatched: 3. This CDR3 spans 14 amino acids.

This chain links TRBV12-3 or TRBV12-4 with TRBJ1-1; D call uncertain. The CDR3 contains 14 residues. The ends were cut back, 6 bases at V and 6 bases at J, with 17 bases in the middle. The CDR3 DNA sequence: TGTGCCAGCAGGGGGTCGCCTGTTACCCCTGAAGCTTTCTTT. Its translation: CASRGSPVTPEAFF.

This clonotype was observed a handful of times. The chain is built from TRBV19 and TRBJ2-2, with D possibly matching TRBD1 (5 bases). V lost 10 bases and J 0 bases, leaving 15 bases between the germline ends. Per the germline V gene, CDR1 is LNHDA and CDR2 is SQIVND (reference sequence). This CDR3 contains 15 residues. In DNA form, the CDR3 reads TGTGCCACCCATAAGGGGCGTCCGAACACCGGGGAGCTGTTTTTT. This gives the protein CATHKGRPNTGELFF.

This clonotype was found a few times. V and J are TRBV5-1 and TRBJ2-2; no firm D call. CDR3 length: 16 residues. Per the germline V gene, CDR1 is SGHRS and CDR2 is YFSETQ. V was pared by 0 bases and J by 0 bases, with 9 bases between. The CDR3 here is CASSLVPGANTGELFF. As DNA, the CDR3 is TGCGCCAGCAGCTTGGTTCCGGGTGCGAACACCGGGGAGCTGTTTTTT. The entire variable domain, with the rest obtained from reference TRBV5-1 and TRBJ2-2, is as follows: KAGVTQTPRYLIKTRGQQVTLSCSPISGHRSVSWYQQTPGQGLQFLFEYFSETQRNKGNFPGRFSGRQFSNSRSEMNVSTLELGDSALYLCASSLVPGANTGELFFGEGSRLTVL.

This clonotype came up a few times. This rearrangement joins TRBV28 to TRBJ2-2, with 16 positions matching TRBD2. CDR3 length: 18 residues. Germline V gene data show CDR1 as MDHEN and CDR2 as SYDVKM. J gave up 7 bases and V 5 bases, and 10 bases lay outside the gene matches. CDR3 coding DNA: TGTGCCAGCAGTACTGGGACTAGCGGGAGGGCCGTAAGCGGGGAGCTGTTTTTT. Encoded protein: CASSTGTSGRAVSGELFF.

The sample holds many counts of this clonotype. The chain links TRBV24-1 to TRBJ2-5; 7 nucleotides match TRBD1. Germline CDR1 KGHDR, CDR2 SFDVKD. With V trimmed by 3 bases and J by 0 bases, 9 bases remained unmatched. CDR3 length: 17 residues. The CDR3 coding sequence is TGTGCCACCAGTGATCGAACAGGGGCGTTAAACCAAGAGACCCAGTACTTC. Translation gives CATSDRTGALNQETQYF.

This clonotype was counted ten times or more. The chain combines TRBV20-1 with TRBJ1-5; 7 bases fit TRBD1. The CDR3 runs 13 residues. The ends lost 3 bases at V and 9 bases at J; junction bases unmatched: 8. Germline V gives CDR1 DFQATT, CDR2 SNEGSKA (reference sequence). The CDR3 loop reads CSAREGAEGPQHF. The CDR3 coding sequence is TGCAGTGCTAGGGAGGGGGCTGAGGGGCCCCAGCATTTT.

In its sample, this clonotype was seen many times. CDR3 nucleotide sequence: TGTGCCACCTTAGCGGGACGCACAGATACGCAGTATTTT. Translation: CATLAGRTDTQYF. The chain carries TRBV6-2 or TRBV6-3 and TRBJ2-3; 8 bases fit TRBD2. CDR1 is MNHEY and CDR2 is SVGEGT in the germline V gene. Trimming cost V 10 bases and J 1 base; bases outside gene matches: 4. This CDR3 comprises 13 residues.

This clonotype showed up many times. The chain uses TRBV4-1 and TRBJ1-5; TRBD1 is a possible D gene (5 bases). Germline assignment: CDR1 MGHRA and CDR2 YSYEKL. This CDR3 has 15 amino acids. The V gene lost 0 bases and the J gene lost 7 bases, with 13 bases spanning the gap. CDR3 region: CASSQDPRRGQPQHF. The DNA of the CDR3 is TGCGCCAGCAGCCAAGATCCCAGGCGGGGGCAGCCCCAGCATTTT.